This record looks at one T cell receptor beta chain sequence and its context. What this receptor recognizes is not known. It has no much larger one-base neighbor in the sample; base qualities were not kept. The sample comes from a study of blood T cell repertoires in COVID-19 (dated by TCRdb to 2018 to 2021). Looking at the study overall: Collaborator samples came from the United States, Italy and Spain and covered acute and convalescent phases of COVID-19. The samples were drawn from two sources: the first 160 participants of the ongoing ImmuneRACE study, and 1,000 to 1,500 subjects contributed by 6 global collaborators. A freely available public database, intended as a resource for researchers studying the immune response to SARS-CoV-2, is where the repertoires were released. HLA class I and class II types, where available, came from metadata supplied by the sample provider rather than from assay-based typing. Nearly every sample came with metadata listing a de-identified subject ID, COVID-19 status, age in years and sex. The prospective study material was composed of cDNA or gDNA derived from T cells, B-cell-depleted T cells, or PBMCs. Subjects who had been exposed to COVID-19, were actively infected with it, or had recovered from it provided the deeply sampled blood TCRbeta repertoires that made up the dataset. Results the study describes overall, beyond this receptor: The quantity of clinical and demographic metadata differed by source and by participant and was supplied without curation.

V is cut by 7 bases and J by 2 bases, and the space between the germline ends is 10 bases. From the germline V gene, CDR1 is KGHDR and CDR2 is SFDVKD. Reading from cysteine to phenylalanine, the CDR3 counts 14 amino acids. Only CDR3 DNA remains: 42 bases, in frame from the first base. The immunoSEQ Assay, a bias-controlled multiplex PCR, was used to amplify TCRbeta CDR3 regions from genomic DNA. As for how the authors treated the data: The number of nucleated cells in each sample was estimated by amplification of reference gene primers within the assay. To quantify the absolute abundance of each unique TCRbeta CDR3 rearrangement, sequence reads were collapsed and filtered. For each sample, productive Simpson clonality was calculated by taking the square root of Simpson's diversity index across productive rearrangements. Not all clones reach the TCRdb copy of this immuneACCESS table, which keeps in-frame sequences only. Checked studies attribute under half of the gap to unresolved V genes and leave the rest unexplained. D and trimming come from the DNA, and the V and J calls and clone size come from that table. The sample table records 250,000 or so clones; around 89% of these occur just once. The ten largest clones take up under 2.5% of the sample.

One collaborating source in Seattle enrolled patients while the patients were actively infected and followed the patients over time throughout the course of disease. The collaborating institutions used their own protocols to collect whole blood in K2EDTA tubes. Collaborator samples were shipped for TCRbeta analysis as frozen whole blood, isolated PBMCs, or DNA extracted from either sample type. The receptor was isolated from a woman aged 55-69 years with COVID-19, enrolled during active disease. The sample taken for sequencing was peripheral blood. This sequence uses TRBV24-1 and TRBJ1-4, with a tentative D gene TRBD1 over 5 matching bases. The CDR3 loop reads CATREQDTNEKLFF. The DNA sequence reads TGTGCCACCAGGGAACAGGATACTAATGAAAAACTGTTTTTT.